Following are 28 T cell receptor beta chains from one sample sequenced in a study of T-cell reconstitution after alpha-beta-depleted transplantation in children. Unique molecular identifiers were built into the TCRbeta library. TCRdb re-derived calls from the PCR reads in MiXCR, one entry per CDR3 protein. This table holds hundreds of thousands of distinct CDR3 sequences, 10% to 13% found once. Material: PBMCs from the stem cell graft donor, obtained from the stem cell graft. These TCRs come from a human donor who donated a stem cell graft to a child with acute myeloid leukemia.

This clonotype was seen at least ten times. The chain carries TRBV5-4 and TRBJ2-3; 8 positions agree with TRBD2. The CDR3 is 14 amino acids. CDR1 is SGHNT and CDR2 is YYREEE in the germline V gene (reference sequence). V was pared by 2 bases and J by 5 bases, with 4 bases of the junction left unmatched. DNA for the CDR3: TGTGCCAGCAGCTTTTTCGGGAGGGGAGATACGCAGTATTTT. Translation gives CASSFFGRGDTQYF.

This clonotype was observed a few times. The genes are TRBV12-3 or TRBV12-4 and TRBJ2-2, with unresolved D. Trimming stripped 5 bases from V and 0 bases from J, with 7 bases between. The CDR3 loop spans 14 amino acids. CDR3 in DNA: TGTGCCAGCAGTGCGAACTCGAACACCGGGGAGCTGTTTTTT. This encodes CASSANSNTGELFF.

This clonotype was counted only a few times. V gene TRBV2 combines with J gene TRBJ2-7, with TRBD1 identical over 7 bases. Germline V gene lookup returns CDR1 SNHLY and CDR2 FYNNEI. After removal of 6 bases from V and 6 bases from J, the junction contained 5 bases not matched to a gene. The CDR3 loop spans 12 amino acids. Written as DNA, the CDR3 is TGTGCCAGCAGATTGACAGGGATCGAGCAGTACTTC. This translates into CASRLTGIEQYF. The full variable domain, its missing parts supplied by reference TRBV2 and TRBJ2-7, is EPEVTQTPSHQVTQMGQEVILRCVPISNHLYFYWYRQILGQKVEFLVSFYNNEISEKSEIFDDQFSVERPDGSNFTLKIRSTKLEDSAMYFCASRLTGIEQYFGPGTRLTVT.

This clonotype appeared a few times. The chain couples TRBV7-9 to TRBJ2-3; D call uncertain. V was pared by 1 base and J by 4 bases, with 12 bases between. There are 15 residues in the CDR3. The V gene's germline CDR1 is SEHNR and CDR2 FQNEAQ (reference sequence). The CDR3 region is CASSLGSSDADTQYF. CDR3 in DNA: TGTGCCAGCAGCTTAGGTTCATCGGACGCAGATACGCAGTATTTT.

This clonotype showed up many times. J is TRBJ2-1 and V is TRBV5-6; 8 bases match TRBD2. From germline, CDR1 is SGHDT and CDR2 YYEEEE. V was clipped by 0 bases and J by 5 bases; unmatched bases: 7. This CDR3 contains 16 residues. CDR3 in DNA: TGTGCCAGCAGCTTGGTAGTACTAGCGGACAACAATGAGCAGTTCTTC. Protein sequence: CASSLVVLADNNEQFF.

This clonotype has just a few counts. The rearrangement links TRBV20-1 to TRBJ2-5; D possibly corresponds to TRBD1 (5 bases). Deletions cut 0 bases from V and 5 bases from J, with 28 bases between. This CDR3 contains 19 residues. Looked up from germline, CDR1 is DFQATT and CDR2 is SNEGSKA (reference sequence). The CDR3 is CSARDFTLARQGYSETQYF. CDR3 nucleotides: TGCAGTGCTAGAGATTTCACCTTGGCTAGGCAGGGCTACTCGGAGACCCAGTACTTC.

CDR3 in amino acids: CASSETDRGRGSPLHF. CDR3 in DNA: TGTGCCAGCAGCGAGACAGACAGGGGTAGGGGTTCACCCCTCCACTTT. The gene calls are TRBV11-1 and TRBJ1-6; TRBD1 matches at 8 bases. CDR1 and CDR2 from the germline V gene are SGHAT and FQDESV (reference sequence). Trimming at V came to 5 bases and at J to 9 bases, leaving 12 bases not matched to a gene. The length of the CDR3 is 16 residues.

Points on this clonotype: A much larger clone lies one base from this, so it may be a read error. V usage is TRBV4-1 and J usage is TRBJ1-2; tentatively, D is TRBD1 (6 bases). The CDR3 is 16 amino acids. CDR1 is MGHRA, CDR2 YSYEKL, per germline. The CDR3 DNA reads as TGCGCCAGCAGCCCGGAGGGGGGCAAGGGTAACTATAGCTACACCTTC. Protein sequence: CASSPEGGKGNYSYTF.

As to this clonotype: A much bigger clone sits one base away, suggesting this may be a read error. The rearrangement joins TRBV7-2 to TRBJ2-7; 10 bases agree with TRBD2. The V and J ends lost 5 bases and 0 bases, in that order; junction bases with no gene match: 10. The CDR3 is made up of 17 amino acids. Germline V lookup: CDR1 SGHTA, CDR2 FQGNSA. CDR3 bases: TGTGCCAGCAGCGTTTTCTGTGGACTAGCGGACTCCTACGAGCAGTACTTC. Protein: CASSVFCGLADSYEQYF.

The sample holds a few counts of this clonotype. The J gene is TRBJ2-5, the V gene TRBV29-1; 8 bases fit TRBD1. Germline values: CDR1 SQVTM, CDR2 ANQGSEA. V gave up 7 bases and J gave up 0 bases; unmatched junction bases: 7. The CDR3 is 14 amino acids. CDR3 bases: TGCAGCGGAAGGGGACAGGCATACCAAGAGACCCAGTACTTC. Translation: CSGRGQAYQETQYF.

This clonotype was counted a few times. The chain recombines TRBV5-1 with TRBJ2-7, with 8 bases matching TRBD1. Germline V gene lookup returns CDR1 SGHRS and CDR2 YFSETQ. CDR3 size: 14 residues. Unmatched junction bases numbered 7, after V lost 2 bases and J lost 6 bases. The chain's CDR3 is CASSFDRGRAEQYF. For the CDR3, the DNA is TGCGCCAGCAGCTTCGACAGGGGTCGGGCCGAGCAGTACTTC.

There are many counts of this clonotype. The chain has TRBV6-5 and TRBJ2-7; tentatively, D is TRBD2 (7 bases). Trimming pared 8 bases from V and 6 bases from J, leaving 26 bases between. This CDR3 is built from 16 residues. Germline assignment: CDR1 MNHEY and CDR2 SVGAGI. The CDR3 nucleotides are TGTGCCAGCCGCTCTGACCCTAGGGGGAGGGCCTCCGAGCAGTACTTC. It is translated as CASRSDPRGRASEQYF.

This clonotype was recorded many times. The V and J genes are TRBV5-5 and TRBJ2-5, with 9 bases identical to TRBD2. There are 16 residues in the CDR3. The V gene's germline CDR1 is SGHKS and CDR2 YYEKEE (reference sequence). J gave up 2 bases and V 1 base, and 6 bases lay outside the gene matches. The CDR3 sequence: CASSLKTTSGQETQYF. CDR3 sequence (DNA): TGTGCCAGCAGCTTGAAGACTACTAGCGGGCAAGAGACCCAGTACTTC.

This clonotype was detected a few times. The chain combines TRBV3-1 with TRBJ2-2, with 7 bases fitting TRBD1. Germline CDR1 is LGHDT and CDR2 is YNNKEL (reference sequence). This CDR3 region has 16 residues. The V segment lost 4 bases and the J segment 3 bases; nucleotides outside the gene matches: 8. In DNA form, the CDR3 reads TGTGCCAGCAGCCTAACACCGGGACAGCACACCGGGGAGCTGTTTTTT. Protein: CASSLTPGQHTGELFF. Using reference TRBV3-1 and TRBJ2-2 for the parts outside the CDR3, the full variable domain is DTAVSQTPKYLVTQMGNDKSIKCEQNLGHDTMYWYKQDSKKFLKIMFSYNNKELIINETVPNRFSPKSPDKAHLNLHINSLELGDSAVYFCASSLTPGQHTGELFFGEGSRLTVL.

This clonotype showed up many times. This sequence joins TRBV27 and TRBJ2-1; D possibly corresponds to TRBD1 (5 bases). V was cut by 4 bases and J by 3 bases, with 13 bases left in between. This CDR3 is 15 amino acids long. Per germline, CDR1 MNHEY and CDR2 SMNVEV (reference sequence). The CDR3 here is CASSSKMDNYNEQFF. The CDR3 DNA sequence: TGTGCCAGCAGTTCGAAAATGGACAACTACAATGAGCAGTTCTTC.

This clonotype has a handful of counts. The chain recombines TRBV20-1 with TRBJ2-7; no reliable D call. Germline V gene sequence: CDR1 DFQATT, CDR2 SNEGSKA (reference sequence). This CDR3 has 15 residues. V lost 3 bases and J lost 0, with 15 bases in between. CDR3 amino acids: CSARGDLRSSYEQYF. Written as DNA, the CDR3 is TGCAGTGCTAGGGGTGACTTGCGCAGCTCCTACGAGCAGTACTTC.

This rearrangement joins TRBV19 to TRBJ2-2; D gene unclear. Looked up from germline, CDR1 is LNHDA and CDR2 is SQIVND (reference sequence). The CDR3 has 13 residues. V lost 1 base to trimming and J lost 4 bases, with 4 bases between them. The CDR3 spells CASSIAGTGELFF. CDR3 sequence (DNA): TGTGCCAGTAGTATAGCTGGCACCGGGGAGCTGTTTTTT.

This clonotype has ten or more counts. The V and J genes are TRBV5-1 and TRBJ2-1; 9 bases line up with TRBD2. CDR1 and CDR2 from the germline V gene are SGHRS and YFSETQ. V gave up 0 bases and J gave up 7 bases; unmatched junction bases: 8. CDR3 length: 16 residues. CDR3 sequence reads: CASSLAGLAGSNEQFF. DNA for the CDR3: TGCGCCAGCAGCTTGGCCGGGCTAGCGGGGTCTAATGAGCAGTTCTTC.

At least ten counts were recorded for this clonotype. The chain joins TRBV27 to TRBJ2-7; D might be TRBD1 (6 bases). Germline V gene sequence: CDR1 MNHEY, CDR2 SMNVEV (reference sequence). V lost 5 bases, J lost 0 bases, and 8 bases lay in between. The CDR3 spans 13 residues. DNA for the CDR3: TGTGCCAGCAGTCGGGACAACTCCTACGAGCAGTACTTC. Translated, it gives CASSRDNSYEQYF.

This chain connects TRBV20-1 to TRBJ2-7; D not resolved. Per germline, CDR1 DFQATT and CDR2 SNEGSKA (reference sequence). CDR3 size: 10 residues. V was cut by 5 bases and J by 3 bases, with 5 bases left in between. The CDR3 here is CSAFSYEQYF. CDR3 DNA sequence: TGCAGTGCTTTCAGCTACGAGCAGTACTTC.

This clonotype was seen many times. V and J are TRBV29-1 and TRBJ2-6, with D maybe TRBD2 (5 bases). The CDR3 contains 12 residues. Looked up from germline, CDR1 is SQVTM and CDR2 is ANQGSEA. The CDR3 reads CAEASGANVLTF. The CDR3, as DNA: TGCGCGGAGGCTTCTGGGGCCAACGTCCTGACTTTC.

The chain uses TRBV9 and TRBJ1-1, with 8 bases matching TRBD1. Germline CDR1 is SGDLS and CDR2 is YYNGEE. The CDR3 sequence is 15 residues long. J lost 1 base, V lost 0 bases, and 2 bases had no gene match. As DNA, the CDR3 is TGTGCCAGCAGCGTAGTCGGGACAGGGAACACTGAAGCTTTCTTT. Translated, it gives CASSVVGTGNTEAFF.

This clonotype has just a few counts. The chain couples TRBV7-2 to TRBJ2-1, with D maybe TRBD2 (6 bases). The CDR3 is 15 amino acids. Trimming cost V 4 bases and J 12 bases, with 22 bases left between them. Looked up from germline, CDR1 is SGHTA and CDR2 is FQGNSA. The CDR3 nucleotides read TGTGCCAGCAGCTCCCCGGGTCTGGGACTTCTATCGCAGTTCTTC. This encodes CASSSPGLGLLSQFF.

The chain carries TRBV27 and TRBJ1-2, with D perhaps matching TRBD1 (6 bases). V lost 5 bases and J 10 bases, leaving 17 bases between the germline ends. Germline V CDR1 and CDR2: MNHEY, SMNVEV (reference sequence). CDR3 length: 13 residues. This CDR3 is CASSPGQTAIYTF. The CDR3 DNA is TGTGCCAGCAGTCCGGGACAAACGGCCATCTACACCTTC.

This clonotype was seen at least ten times. This chain connects TRBV6-2 or TRBV6-3 to TRBJ2-1, with TRBD2 matching over 7 bases. The V gene end was trimmed by 5 bases and the J gene end by 4 bases; junction bases not matched to a gene: 8. Germline assignment: CDR1 MNHEY and CDR2 SVGEGT. The CDR3 has 15 residues. CDR3 DNA: TGTGCCAGCAGTGATGGGACTATCCTATACAATGAGCAGTTCTTC. Amino acid sequence: CASSDGTILYNEQFF.

The sample holds a few counts of this clonotype. The genes are TRBV20-1 and TRBJ1-5; unclear D gene. Trimming took off 5 bases at V and 7 bases at J, with 15 bases between the two ends. Germline V gene sequence: CDR1 DFQATT, CDR2 SNEGSKA (reference sequence). The CDR3 consists of 13 residues. The DNA for the CDR3 is TGCAGTGCTGGTGCGGCGGGTGTCCAGCCCCAGCATTTT. Translating gives CSAGAAGVQPQHF.

The V and J genes are TRBV11-2 and TRBJ2-1; 7 nucleotides match TRBD2. The germline CDR1 and CDR2 sequences are SGHAT and FQNNGV. The CDR3 contains 16 residues. Trimming removed 4 bases from V and 6 bases from J; junction bases left unmatched: 12. The CDR3 DNA reads TGTGCCAGCAGCTCCTGGACTAGTACCTCTTTCAATGAGCAGTTCTTC. Protein product: CASSSWTSTSFNEQFF.

There are many counts of this clonotype. The chain has TRBV10-3 and TRBJ1-6, with 10 nucleotides matching TRBD1. Trimming cost V 5 bases and J 10 bases; bases outside gene matches: 5. Germline CDR1 ENHRY, CDR2 SYGVKD. The CDR3 contains 14 residues. CDR3 in amino acids: CAISSGTGESPLHF. The CDR3, as DNA: TGTGCCATCAGTTCCGGGACAGGGGAATCACCCCTCCACTTT.